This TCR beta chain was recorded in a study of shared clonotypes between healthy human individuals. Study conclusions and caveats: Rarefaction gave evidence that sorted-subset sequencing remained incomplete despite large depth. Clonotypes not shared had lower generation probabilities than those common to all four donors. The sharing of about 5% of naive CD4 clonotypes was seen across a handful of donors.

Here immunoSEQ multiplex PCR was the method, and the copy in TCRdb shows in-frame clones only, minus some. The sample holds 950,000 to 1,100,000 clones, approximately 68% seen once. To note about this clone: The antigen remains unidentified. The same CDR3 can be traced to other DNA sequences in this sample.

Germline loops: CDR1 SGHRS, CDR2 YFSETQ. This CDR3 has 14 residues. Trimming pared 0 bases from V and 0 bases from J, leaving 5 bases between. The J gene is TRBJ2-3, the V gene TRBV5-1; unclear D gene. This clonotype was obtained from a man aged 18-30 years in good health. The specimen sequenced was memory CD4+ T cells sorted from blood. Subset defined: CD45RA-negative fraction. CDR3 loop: CASSLEGSTDTQYF. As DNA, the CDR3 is TGCGCCAGCAGCTTGGAGGGAAGCACAGATACGCAGTATTTT.